This TCR beta chain was found in a study of shared clonotypes between healthy human individuals. Notes on this clone: The identical CDR3 is also encoded by other nucleotide sequences in the sample.

Method: immunoSEQ multiplex PCR; TCRdb's copy keeps in-frame clones and lacks some. The data show hundreds of thousands of clones, about 95% seen once. V was pared by 5 bases and J by 3 bases, with 5 bases between. The V gene's germline CDR1 is MDHEN and CDR2 SYDVKM. This CDR3 is 11 amino acids long. The receptor was derived from a woman aged 25 to 39 in good health. The sample was naive CD4+ T cells sorted from blood. This sample's subset: CD45RA+ positively selected. The rearrangement joins TRBV28 to TRBJ2-7; D not certain. The CDR3 nucleotides are TGTGCCAGCAGTAGGGACTACGAGCAGTACTTC. Residues: CASSRDYEQYF.